A selection of T cell receptor beta chains follows, all from one sample in a study of CD8 T cells in ankylosing spondylitis. TCRdb analysed the 5' RACE reads with MiXCR anew, one entry per CDR3 protein. The sample includes about 500,000 distinct CDR3 sequences, 9.5% to 15% of them seen just once. The sequenced sample was blood, either unsorted or a sorted T cell fraction (not recorded which). The receptors here all came from a male donor with ankylosing spondylitis. CDR3s include the opening cysteine and the closing phenylalanine or tryptophan. Fields, in order: clone size, J gene, D gene, V gene, CDR3 DNA, CDR3 protein. The D gene is left open where the match is weak. Clone size appears in some rows only: once, few, many, or a class for an expanded clone.

many | TRBJ2-7 | NA | TRBV5-1 | TGCGCTTCACACAGGGAGGGCACCTCCTACGAGCAGTACTTC | CASHREGTSYEQYF
NA | TRBJ2-1 | NA | TRBV9 | TGTGCCAGCAGCGTAGCACCGTGGCAGAGCTCCTACAATGAGCAGTTCTTC | CASSVAPWQSSYNEQFF
NA | TRBJ1-4 | NA | TRBV19 | TGTGCCAGTAGTTTGGCTGATGAAAAACTGTTTTTT | CASSLADEKLFF
NA | TRBJ2-1 | NA | TRBV20-1 | TGCAGTGCCCTGGCCCTGGGGCGGAATGAGCAGTTCTTC | CSALALGRNEQFF
NA | TRBJ1-3 | TRBD1 | TRBV27 | TGTGCCAGCAGGGGGACAGATGGAAACACCATATATTTT | CASRGTDGNTIYF
NA | TRBJ2-3 | NA | TRBV5-1 | TGCGCCAGCAGCTCTCAAGCGCGAAGCACAGATACGCAGTATTTT | CASSSQARSTDTQYF
many | TRBJ1-3 | NA | TRBV12-3/TRBV12-4 | TGTGCCAGCGGGGGCGGGACGCTGAGGGGAAACACCATATATTTT | CASGGGTLRGNTIYF
few | TRBJ2-1 | NA | TRBV5-1 | TGCGCCAGCAGCTACTATGCGGGACAGCCCTACAATGAGCAGTTCTTC | CASSYYAGQPYNEQFF
NA | TRBJ2-3 | NA | TRBV20-1 | TGCAGTGCTAGAGCCCAGAGTACAGATACGCAGTATTTT | CSARAQSTDTQYF
NA | TRBJ2-1 | NA | TRBV3-1 | TGTGCCAGCAGCCAAGAGGGGACCGTTGAGCAGTTCTTC | CASSQEGTVEQFF
few | TRBJ2-7 | TRBD1 | TRBV30 | TGTGCCTGGGTGCTGACAGGGACGGTCACCTACGAGCAGTACTTC | CAWVLTGTVTYEQYF
NA | TRBJ2-1 | NA | TRBV3-1 | TGTGCCAGCAGCCAACTGGGGAGCTCCTACAATGAGCAGTTCTTC | CASSQLGSSYNEQFF
NA | TRBJ1-1 | TRBD1 | TRBV20-1 | TGCAGTGCTCCCCCCGGGACAGCCAACACTGAAGCTTTCTTT | CSAPPGTANTEAFF
few | TRBJ1-4 | NA | TRBV24-1 | TGTGCCACCAGTGACCCCGCTGTCGGTGCTAATGAAAAACTGTTTTTT | CATSDPAVGANEKLFF
once | TRBJ2-4 | NA | TRBV15 | TGTGCCACCAGCCCAGGAGGAGTCCTAGCCAAAAACATTCAGTACTTC | CATSPGGVLAKNIQYF
few | TRBJ1-5 | TRBD1 | TRBV20-1 | TGCAGTGCGGGACAGGGGACTCAGCCCCAGCATTTT | CSAGQGTQPQHF
NA | TRBJ1-4 | NA | TRBV6-1 | TGTGCCAGCGGTAGTAATCGGGGACTGCAAAAACTGTTTTTT | CASGSNRGLQKLFF
NA | TRBJ2-5 | NA | TRBV10-3 | TGTGCCATCAGTAACCAGGGTGGAGAGACCCAGTACTTC | CAISNQGGETQYF
NA | TRBJ2-3 | TRBD2 | TRBV6-5 | TGTGCCAGCAGTATTCGACTAGCGGGAACAGATACGCAGTATTTT | CASSIRLAGTDTQYF
NA | TRBJ2-2 | NA | TRBV14 | TGTGCCAGCAGCCAAGATCCAGATTGGGGCGCCGGGGAGCTGTTTTTT | CASSQDPDWGAGELFF
NA | TRBJ2-5 | TRBD1 | TRBV5-5 | TGTGCCAGCAGCGGAAACCGGGACAGTGGCCAAGAGACCCAGTACTTC | CASSGNRDSGQETQYF
few | TRBJ2-7 | TRBD1 | TRBV4-2 | TGTGCCAGCAGCGAGGACAGGGGACTATCCTACGAGCAGTACTTC | CASSEDRGLSYEQYF
few | TRBJ1-4 | NA | TRBV12-3/TRBV12-4 | TGTGCCAGCAGTTTAGGGGTGGCCAGGGCGGATGAAAAACTGTTTTTT | CASSLGVARADEKLFF
few | TRBJ2-3 | TRBD2 | TRBV28 | TGTGCCAGCAGCAGAGCGGGAGGAGTAGATACGCAGTATTTT | CASSRAGGVDTQYF
few | TRBJ2-1 | TRBD2 | TRBV7-9 | TGTGCCAGCAGCTGGGATTGGACTAGCGGCTACAATGAGCAGTTCTTC | CASSWDWTSGYNEQFF
NA | TRBJ2-5 | NA | TRBV20-1 | TGCAGTGCTAGAGATACCCCAAGGGGTGACGAGACCCAGTACTTC | CSARDTPRGDETQYF
many | TRBJ2-4 | NA | TRBV3-1 | TGTGCCAGCAGCCCAGTCTCAGGGAGGAACATTCAGTACTTC | CASSPVSGRNIQYF
many | TRBJ2-3 | NA | TRBV12-3/TRBV12-4 | TGTGCCAGCAGTTTCAGGGACCCCCGGAGCAACGTGCAGTATTTT | CASSFRDPRSNVQYF
many | TRBJ1-2 | NA | TRBV12-3/TRBV12-4 | TGTGCCAGCAGCCTGGGACGGATGAACTATGGCTACACCTTC | CASSLGRMNYGYTF
NA | TRBJ2-2 | NA | TRBV7-9 | TGTGCCAGCAGATCACAAGACACCGGGGAGCTGTTTTTT | CASRSQDTGELFF
NA | TRBJ2-7 | TRBD1 | TRBV20-1 | TGCAGTGCTAGAGGTAGGACAGGGAGGTACGAGCAGTACTTC | CSARGRTGRYEQYF
many | TRBJ1-2 | TRBD1 | TRBV10-3 | TGTGCCATCAGTGGAGGGACAGGGGGCCTCTATGGCTACACCTTC | CAISGGTGGLYGYTF
many | TRBJ1-1 | NA | TRBV5-1 | TGCGCCAGCAGCTTGGATACAGGGTCCCTTTCGGCTGAAGCTTTCTTT | CASSLDTGSLSAEAFF
NA | TRBJ1-5 | TRBD1 | TRBV6-1 | TGTGCCAGCAGTGAGACCTACAACGCCCGGGACAGGGGGAATAGGGGTCAGCCCCAGCATTTT | CASSETYNARDRGNRGQPQHF
NA | TRBJ2-1 | NA | TRBV7-9 | TGTGCCAGCAGCCCGGAAGGAGGGACTCTGCCAATCGGTGAGCAGTTCTTC | CASSPEGGTLPIGEQFF
NA | TRBJ2-1 | NA | TRBV21-1 | TGTGCCAGCAGGTGGAATGAGCAGTTCTTC | CASRWNEQFF
few | TRBJ2-3 | TRBD1 | TRBV20-1 | TGCAGTGCCACCGGACAGGGACGCGGTACGCAGTATTTT | CSATGQGRGTQYF
few | TRBJ1-1 | NA | TRBV5-1 | TGCGCCAGCAGCTCCTTAGGAGGGGACACTGAAGCTTTCTTT | CASSSLGGDTEAFF
many | TRBJ1-6 | NA | TRBV7-2 | TGTGCCAGCAGCTTAGGGCCCTCCTATAATTCACCCCTCCACTTT | CASSLGPSYNSPLHF
few | TRBJ2-1 | NA | TRBV7-9 | TGTGCCAGCAGCTTAACCCAGGGGTCGAATGAGCAGTTCTTC | CASSLTQGSNEQFF
few | TRBJ1-5 | NA | TRBV2 | TGTGCCAGCAGTGCCATAGGAAATTATCAGCCCCAGCATTTT | CASSAIGNYQPQHF
NA | TRBJ2-1 | NA | TRBV5-6 | TGTGCCAGCAGCACCCCAATCGTCATGTGGCAGTTCTTC | CASSTPIVMWQFF
NA | TRBJ2-5 | NA | TRBV29-1 | TGCAGCGTCGATGGACAACCCCGGATCGGGACCCAGTACTTC | CSVDGQPRIGTQYF
NA | TRBJ1-4 | NA | TRBV15 | TGTGCCACCAGCAGAGATGGGCAGTCTGAAAAACTGTTTTTT | CATSRDGQSEKLFF
NA | TRBJ2-2 | NA | TRBV7-9 | TGTGCCAGCAGCCCGACCCGGAATTCCGGGGAGCTGTTTTTT | CASSPTRNSGELFF
few | TRBJ2-7 | TRBD2 | TRBV18 | TGTGCCAGCTCACCGGCTAGCGGGAGACCCGAGCAGTACTTC | CASSPASGRPEQYF
NA | TRBJ1-3 | NA | TRBV5-1 | TGCGCCAGCAGCTTCACCGGGAACCGGGGAGACACCATATATTTT | CASSFTGNRGDTIYF
few | TRBJ2-7 | TRBD2 | TRBV5-6 | TGTGCCAGCACCTCTCAGCGGGGACCCAGCTACGAGCAGTACTTC | CASTSQRGPSYEQYF
few | TRBJ1-1 | TRBD1 | TRBV15 | TGTGCCACCAGCAGAGTTACAGGGGGCGCTTGGAACACTGAAGCTTTCTTT | CATSRVTGGAWNTEAFF
few | TRBJ1-1 | NA | TRBV7-9 | TGTGCCAGCAGCTTAGGAGGCCCCCAGGACGGGGCTTTCTTT | CASSLGGPQDGAFF
few | TRBJ2-5 | TRBD1 | TRBV5-1 | TGCGCCAGCAGCGAAACACAGGGGGAGCGGGAGACCCAGTACTTC | CASSETQGERETQYF
few | TRBJ1-2 | NA | TRBV7-9 | TGTGCCAGCAGCTTGGGACCGCCGGCTGGGGGCTACACCTTC | CASSLGPPAGGYTF
NA | TRBJ1-4 | TRBD1 | TRBV5-1 | TGCGCCAGCAGCCCAACCGGGACAGGGGATGAAAAACTGTTTTTT | CASSPTGTGDEKLFF
many | TRBJ2-5 | NA | TRBV13 | TGTGCCAGCAGCCCCATCATGGGACTCGTTGAGACCCAGTACTTC | CASSPIMGLVETQYF
NA | TRBJ2-3 | TRBD2 | TRBV11-2 | TGTGCCAGCAGTCGACTAGCGGACGGCACAGATACGCAGTATTTT | CASSRLADGTDTQYF
many | TRBJ2-2 | TRBD1 | TRBV15 | TGTGCCACCAGCAGAGGGACAGGAATGAACACCGGGGAGCTGTTTTTT | CATSRGTGMNTGELFF
NA | TRBJ2-1 | TRBD1 | TRBV6-1 | TGTGCCAACCAGGGGGCTCCCCCCTACAATGAGCAGTTCTTC | CANQGAPPYNEQFF
few | TRBJ2-3 | NA | TRBV5-1 | TGCGCCAGCAGCTTGGTAGATCCCCAAACAGATACGCAGTATTTT | CASSLVDPQTDTQYF
many | TRBJ2-7 | NA | TRBV7-9 | TGTGCCAGCAGCTTCTTTTTCGAGCAGTACTTC | CASSFFFEQYF
NA | TRBJ1-1 | NA | TRBV5-6 | TGTGCCAGCAGCTCAGGACGGTTCACTGAAGCTTTCTTT | CASSSGRFTEAFF